Below, 27 T cell receptor beta chains from the same sample are listed, as sequenced in a study of spatial heterogeneity in lung cancer. As to time point: sample taken at primary tumor resection. Unsorted tumor, nontumor lung tissue or cryopreserved PBMC supplied the whole RNA. TCRdb re-called the 5' RACE reads through MiXCR, storing one row per CDR3 protein. The sample contains roughly 3,900 distinct CDR3 sequences, 7% to 10% of which appear only once. This specimen was PBMCs, taken at surgery. The receptors here all came from a female donor with early-stage non-small cell lung cancer.

This clonotype was seen many times. Written as DNA, the CDR3 is TGTGCCAGCAGCTTAGAACCCTCCCGGATCGCTTTCTTT. This sequence encodes CASSLEPSRIAFF. V gene TRBV7-2 combines with J gene TRBJ1-1; D is ambiguous. The CDR3 is 13 amino acids. Germline CDR1 and CDR2: SGHTA and FQGNSA. The V end lost 1 base, the J end lost 11 bases, and 14 bases lay between the germline ends.

This chain connects TRBV11-2 to TRBJ1-2, with D uncertain. V lost 2 bases and J 4 bases, leaving 8 bases between the germline ends. The germline CDR1 and CDR2 sequences are SGHAT and FQNNGV. The CDR3 totals 13 residues. The CDR3: CASSLTVGYGYTF. The DNA for the CDR3 is TGTGCCAGCAGCTTAACGGTTGGCTATGGCTACACCTTC.

This clonotype was detected many times. The rearrangement links TRBV20-1 to TRBJ1-4; maybe TRBD1 (5 bases). The CDR3 runs 13 residues. Germline assignment: CDR1 DFQATT and CDR2 SNEGSKA (reference sequence). This chain's CDR3 is CSAVGYWGEKLFF. The DNA of the CDR3 is TGCAGCGCCGTGGGGTACTGGGGCGAAAAACTGTTTTTT.

Many counts were recorded for this clonotype. The chain recombines TRBV20-1 with TRBJ1-1, with D hard to call. Germline V lookup: CDR1 DFQATT, CDR2 SNEGSKA (reference sequence). The CDR3 is 14 residues long. The V end lost 2 bases, the J end lost 5 bases, and 15 bases lay between the germline ends. This chain's CDR3 is CSARTNSPVTEAFF. For the CDR3, the DNA is TGCAGTGCTAGAACGAACTCTCCGGTGACTGAAGCTTTCTTT.

This clonotype ranks as medium-sized. The V call is TRBV7-9, the J call TRBJ1-4, with D perhaps matching TRBD1 (5 bases). V lost 5 bases, J lost 3 bases, and 10 bases lay in between. This CDR3 contains 14 residues. Germline values: CDR1 SEHNR, CDR2 FQNEAQ (reference sequence). The CDR3 region has the DNA TGTGCCAGCAGCCCAACAGGAGCTAATGAAAAACTGTTTTTT. Amino acids: CASSPTGANEKLFF.

This clonotype was observed at least ten times. J is TRBJ2-6 and V is TRBV6-5, with no clear D. The germline V gene encodes CDR1 MNHEY and CDR2 SVGAGI. Trimming pared 6 bases from V and 2 bases from J, leaving 11 bases between. This CDR3 comprises 15 residues. The CDR3 region is CASSSRQAGANVLTF. The CDR3 DNA reads as TGTGCCAGCAGCTCTAGACAAGCTGGGGCCAACGTCCTGACTTTC.

This clonotype was detected ten times or more. V and J are TRBV7-8 and TRBJ1-5; weak D call: TRBD1 (6 bases). The CDR3 contains 16 residues. V was pared by 0 bases and J by 2 bases, with 11 bases between. Germline-derived CDR1 and CDR2 are SGHVS and FQNEAQ. The CDR3 DNA reads TGTGCCAGCAGCTTAGCTGGCAGGGGTGGCAATCAGCCCCAGCATTTT. Amino acid sequence: CASSLAGRGGNQPQHF.

This clonotype is labeled as large. This chain uses TRBV4-3 with TRBJ2-1; D gene ambiguous. Trimming cost V 0 bases and J 8 bases, with 11 bases left between them. The CDR3 spans 14 residues. Germline V gives CDR1 LGHNA, CDR2 YSLEER. This chain's CDR3 is CASSQEGPGDEQFF. The DNA for the CDR3 is TGCGCCAGCAGCCAAGAGGGCCCGGGCGATGAGCAGTTCTTC.

This rearrangement joins TRBV18 to TRBJ2-7; D ambiguous. V lost 2 bases to trimming and J lost 0 bases, with 8 bases between them. The CDR3 covers 14 residues. Germline-derived CDR1 and CDR2 are KGHSH and LQKENI. The CDR3 nucleotides are TGTGCCAGCTCACCAACTACCCTCTCCTACGAGCAGTACTTC. Translated: CASSPTTLSYEQYF. Drawing the rest from reference TRBV18 and TRBJ2-7, the complete variable domain is NAGVMQNPRHLVRRRGQEARLRCSPMKGHSHVYWYRQLPEEGLKFMVYLQKENIIDESGMPKERFSAEFPKEGPSILRIQQVVRGDSAAYFCASSPTTLSYEQYFGPGTRLTVT.

Relative to its sample, this clonotype is medium-sized. This chain joins TRBV7-2 and TRBJ2-6, with D unresolved. In germline, CDR1 is SGHTA, CDR2 FQGNSA. This CDR3 has 14 amino acids. The germline V and J ends were trimmed by 4 bases and 3 bases, with 7 bases remaining between them. CDR3 sequence: CASSSTGGANVLTF. CDR3 coding DNA: TGTGCCAGCAGCTCGACTGGTGGGGCCAACGTCCTGACTTTC. The full variable domain, in which reference TRBV7-2 and TRBJ2-6 provide the parts outside the CDR3, is GAGVSQSPSNKVTEKGKDVELRCDPISGHTALYWYRQSLGQGLEFLIYFQGNSAPDKSGLPSDRFSAERTGGSVSTLTIQRTQQEDSAVYLCASSSTGGANVLTFGAGSRLTVL.

Ten or more counts support this clonotype. The chain employs TRBV5-6 and TRBJ2-1; TRBD2 might be the D (6 bases). Trimming shortened V by 4 bases and J by 5 bases, and 16 bases separated the two germline ends. The CDR3 runs 15 residues. The V gene's germline CDR1 is SGHDT and CDR2 YYEEEE. In nucleotides, the CDR3 is TGTGCCAGCAGCCATTTTGGAGGGAACAACAATGAGCAGTTCTTC. It specifies CASSHFGGNNNEQFF.

By frequency in the sample, this clonotype is medium-sized. The rearrangement links TRBV27 to TRBJ2-7; D remains ambiguous. Germline CDR1 and CDR2: MNHEY and SMNVEV (reference sequence). The germline V and J ends were trimmed by 5 bases and 0 bases, with 17 bases remaining between them. The CDR3 loop spans 16 amino acids. CDR3 loop: CASSPRPPGHSYEQYF. CDR3 nucleotide sequence: TGTGCCAGCAGTCCCCGACCACCCGGCCACTCCTACGAGCAGTACTTC.

As for this clonotype: A much larger clone sits a single nucleotide away, making a read error possible. The rearrangement links TRBV30 to TRBJ2-2; D remains unclear. Looked up from germline, CDR1 is GTSNPN and CDR2 is SVGIG (reference sequence). The CDR3 runs 14 residues. CDR3 residues: CAWRGDLNIGELFF. The CDR3 DNA reads TGTGCCTGGAGGGGTGACTTGAACATCGGGGAGCTGTTTTTT.

This clonotype was counted ten times or more. CDR3 loop: CASSYTEASSYEQYF. Here the CDR3 DNA reads TGTGCCAGCAGTTATACAGAGGCCAGCTCCTACGAGCAGTACTTC. The chain is built from TRBV12-3 or TRBV12-4 and TRBJ2-7; no clear D. CDR3 length: 15 amino acids. Trimming cost V 4 bases and J 0 bases, with 13 bases left between them.

This clonotype showed up many times. V gene TRBV19 combines with J gene TRBJ2-7, with a weak D call TRBD2 (5 bases). Germline values: CDR1 LNHDA, CDR2 SQIVND (reference sequence). The CDR3 runs 14 residues. V shed 6 bases and J shed 0 bases, with 12 bases lying between them. The DNA of the CDR3 is TGTGCCAGTAGCCGGACGGGGAGCTCCTACGAGCAGTACTTC. It yields the protein CASSRTGSSYEQYF.

This clonotype came up many times. This sequence joins TRBV20-1 and TRBJ2-5; TRBD1 or TRBD2 may be the D gene (5 bases each). Germline V gene lookup returns CDR1 DFQATT and CDR2 SNEGSKA (reference sequence). V lost 2 bases to trimming and J lost 5 bases, with 18 bases between them. This CDR3 has 15 residues. CDR3 sequence reads: CSARRGTGMAETQYF. The CDR3 DNA follows: TGCAGTGCTAGAAGAGGGACGGGGATGGCGGAGACCCAGTACTTC.

This clonotype has a count of ten or more. The chain couples TRBV12-3 or TRBV12-4 to TRBJ1-1; D is unclear. Trimming left V 10 bases short and J 4 bases short, with 22 bases between. This CDR3 comprises 15 residues. CDR3 DNA: TGTGCCACCGTCAAAACCGGAGTCTGGGGCACTGAAGCTTTCTTT. It encodes CATVKTGVWGTEAFF.

The V call is TRBV5-5, the J call TRBJ1-2, with a weak D call TRBD1 (5 bases). There are 15 residues in the CDR3. Per germline, CDR1 SGHKS and CDR2 YYEKEE (reference sequence). V lost 2 bases to trimming and J lost 3 bases, with 14 bases between them. CDR3: CASSLTRAPYYGYTF. CDR3 sequence (DNA): TGTGCCAGCAGCTTAACCAGGGCGCCTTACTATGGCTACACCTTC.

The table lists this clonotype with a count of one. With a much larger clone just one base away, this may be a read error. This sequence joins TRBV5-1 and TRBJ1-6, with 7 bases identical to TRBD1. This CDR3 region has 16 residues. Trimming took 0 bases from V and 9 from J; bases not matched to a gene: 9. Germline V gene lookup returns CDR1 SGHRS and CDR2 YFSETQ. The DNA of the CDR3 is TGCGCCAGCAGCTTGGTGGGACAGCATATGACTTCACCCCTCCACTTT. Translated, it gives CASSLVGQHMTSPLHF.

There are many counts of this clonotype. V is TRBV6-6 and J is TRBJ1-5; D ambiguous. The CDR3 is made up of 12 amino acids. In germline, CDR1 is MNHNY, CDR2 SVGAGI (reference sequence). V was clipped by 4 bases and J by 3 bases, with 4 bases between them. Here the CDR3 reads CASSSNNQPQHF. CDR3 in DNA: TGTGCCAGCAGTTCGAACAATCAGCCCCAGCATTTT.

The sample holds many counts of this clonotype. V is TRBV12-3 or TRBV12-4 and J is TRBJ1-2; TRBD1 might be the D (5 bases). CDR3 length: 14 residues. V lost 7 bases to trimming and J lost 4 bases, with 16 bases between them. CDR3 coding DNA: TGTGCCAGCACACCGAGCATTGGGGGCTATGGCTACACCTTC. Translating gives CASTPSIGGYGYTF.

In the case of this clonotype: Relative to the germline gene, one junction end is altered; a read error may explain this. V is TRBV7-7 and J is TRBJ2-7, with TRBD2 as a possible D gene (7 bases). This CDR3 is 15 amino acids long. Germline V gives CDR1 SSHAT, CDR2 FNYEAQ (reference sequence). This chain's CDR3 is CASSPVRGASEEQYF. In DNA form, the CDR3 reads TGTGCTAGCAGCCCGGTTCGGGGGGCGTCGGAAGAGCAGTACTTC.

This clonotype was observed many times. V usage is TRBV7-3 and J usage is TRBJ2-2; 10 bases are shared with TRBD1. This CDR3 has 15 residues. CDR1 and CDR2 (germline): SGHTA, FQGTGA. The ends lost 5 bases at V and 6 bases at J; junction bases unmatched: 6. The DNA for the CDR3 is TGTGCCAGCAGCCTAAGACAGGGGGCAGCCGGGGAGCTGTTTTTT. Translation: CASSLRQGAAGELFF.

By share, this clonotype ranks as medium-sized. The chain uses TRBV10-1 and TRBJ2-1; D ambiguous. V was shortened by 3 bases and J by 6 bases, with 15 bases between the two germline ends. This CDR3 has 15 amino acids. Germline assignment: CDR1 WNHNN and CDR2 SYGVQD (reference sequence). Written as DNA, the CDR3 is TGCGCCAGCAGTGATGGACCTAACCCCGCCAATGAGCAGTTCTTC. As protein: CASSDGPNPANEQFF.

This clonotype was recorded many times. The chain joins TRBV6-2 or TRBV6-3 to TRBJ2-6, with TRBD1 matching over 9 bases. Germline-derived CDR1 and CDR2 are MNHEY and SVGEGT. Trimming took 4 bases from V and 3 from J; bases not matched to a gene: 7. The CDR3 totals 17 residues. This chain's CDR3 is CASSSRWTGVGANVLTF. The CDR3 DNA is TGTGCCAGCAGTTCAAGGTGGACAGGGGTTGGGGCCAACGTCCTGACTTTC.

This clonotype appeared many times. The chain employs TRBV3-1 and TRBJ2-7; 8 bases agree with TRBD2. The CDR3 sequence is 13 residues long. Germline V gene lookup returns CDR1 LGHDT and CDR2 YNNKEL (reference sequence). The V segment lost 5 bases and the J segment 6 bases; nucleotides outside the gene matches: 6. In nucleotides, the CDR3 is TGTGCCAGCAGCGCCCGGGAGGGCAGCGAGCAGTACTTC. Protein: CASSAREGSEQYF.

The chain couples TRBV29-1 to TRBJ2-3; D is uncertain. The CDR3 covers 10 residues. Germline V gene lookup returns CDR1 SQVTM and CDR2 ANQGSEA. V lost 3 bases, J lost 4 bases, and 2 bases lay in between. In nucleotides, the CDR3 is TGCAGCGTTGACTCAGATACGCAGTATTTT. As protein: CSVDSDTQYF.